The subject of this entry is one T cell receptor (beta chain). Its antigen is not known. Both the TCRalpha cDNA and the TCRbeta cDNA were taken through two nested PCRs, lasting around 15 and 9 cycles. TCRdb reprocessed the 5' RACE reads and reports one entry per CDR3 protein, with no DNA. This sample contains just over 300,000 distinct CDR3 sequences. The sample originates from a study of monozygotic twins with inflammatory bowel disease. Study results and caveats: Compared with healthy co-twins, IBD patients showed reduced TCRbeta repertoire diversity by inverse Simpson. No difference was seen in repertoire similarity between concordant and discordant twins, possibly from limited power. Differing T cell subtypes remained indistinguishable.

This TCR derives from a human donor with ulcerative colitis or Crohn's disease, or a healthy co-twin of an affected twin (not recorded which). Sequencing used blood.

The CDR3 spells CSASLGQGMSNQPQHF. The chain has TRBV20-1 and TRBJ1-5; the D gene TCRdb calls, TRBD1, cannot be checked with no DNA. The CDR3 runs 16 residues. Germline CDR1 DFQATT, CDR2 SNEGSKA (reference sequence).